This TCR beta chain was documented in a study of T cell responses to AZD1222 COVID-19 vaccine. Study-wide context: The study pooled second doses at about 4 or about 12 weeks.

The protocol was immunoSEQ multiplex PCR, while the TCRdb copy is restricted to in-frame clones and leaves out a portion. The table records over 70,000 clones, approximately 91% of them present only once. Concerning this clone itself: What it binds is not known.

Study conclusions and caveats: At study baseline, merely five or six AZD1222 recipients were seropositive. Clonal diversity may have been underestimated, and the donors were mostly white British, with more females than males. Two AZD1222 administrations were followed by greater Spike-specific TCR breadth and depth.

This CDR3 has 13 residues. V was pared by 4 bases and J by 7 bases, with 11 bases between. Germline CDR1 SGHTA, CDR2 FQGNSA. This clonotype originated in an adult in good health. This material consisted of peripheral blood, taken on day 0 of AZD1222 vaccination. The chain is built from TRBV7-2 and TRBJ1-5; tentative D call: TRBD1 (5 bases). CDR3: CASSYDSFQPQHF. CDR3 nucleotides: TGTGCCAGCAGCTATGACAGCTTCCAGCCCCAGCATTTT.